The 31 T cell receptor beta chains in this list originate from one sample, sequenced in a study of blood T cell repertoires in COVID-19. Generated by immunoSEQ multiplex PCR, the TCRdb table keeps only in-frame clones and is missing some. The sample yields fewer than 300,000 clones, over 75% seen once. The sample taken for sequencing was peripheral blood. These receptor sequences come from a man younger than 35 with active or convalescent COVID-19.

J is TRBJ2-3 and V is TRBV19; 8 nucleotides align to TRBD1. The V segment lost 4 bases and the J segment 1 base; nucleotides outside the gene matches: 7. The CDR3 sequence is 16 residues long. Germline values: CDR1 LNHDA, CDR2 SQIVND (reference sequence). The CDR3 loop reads CASSTPDRVGTDTQYF. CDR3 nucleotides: TGTGCCAGTAGTACCCCGGACAGGGTTGGCACAGATACGCAGTATTTT. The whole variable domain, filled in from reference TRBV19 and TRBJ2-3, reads DGGITQSPKYLFRKEGQNVTLSCEQNLNHDAMYWYRQDPGQGLRLIYYSQIVNDFQKGDIAEGYSVSREKKESFPLTVTSAQKNPTAFYLCASSTPDRVGTDTQYFGPGTRLTVL.

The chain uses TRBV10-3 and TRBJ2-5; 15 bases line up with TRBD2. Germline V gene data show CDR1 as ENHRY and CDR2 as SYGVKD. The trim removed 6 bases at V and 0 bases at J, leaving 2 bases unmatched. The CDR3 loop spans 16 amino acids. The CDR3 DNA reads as TGTGCCATCAGGGGGACTAGCGGGGGGAACCAAGAGACCCAGTACTTC. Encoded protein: CAIRGTSGGNQETQYF.

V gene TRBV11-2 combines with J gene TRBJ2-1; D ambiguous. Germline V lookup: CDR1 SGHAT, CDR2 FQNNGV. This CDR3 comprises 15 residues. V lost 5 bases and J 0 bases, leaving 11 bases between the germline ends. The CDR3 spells CASSRSPSSYNEQFF. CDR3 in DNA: TGTGCCAGCAGCCGTAGTCCAAGCTCCTACAATGAGCAGTTCTTC.

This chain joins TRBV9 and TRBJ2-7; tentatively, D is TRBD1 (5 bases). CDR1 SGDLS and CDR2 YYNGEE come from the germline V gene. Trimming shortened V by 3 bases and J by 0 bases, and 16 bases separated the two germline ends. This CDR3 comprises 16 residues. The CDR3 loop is CASSGGPARDSYEQYF. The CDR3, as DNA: TGTGCCAGCAGCGGGGGCCCGGCTAGGGACTCCTACGAGCAGTACTTC.

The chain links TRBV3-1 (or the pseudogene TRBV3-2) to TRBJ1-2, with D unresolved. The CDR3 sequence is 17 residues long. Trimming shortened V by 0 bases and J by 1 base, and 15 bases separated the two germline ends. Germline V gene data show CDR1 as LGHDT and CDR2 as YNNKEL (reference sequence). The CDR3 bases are TGTGCCAGCAGCCAAGACCGGCGGGGATTCGGTAACTATGGCTACACCTTC. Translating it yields CASSQDRRGFGNYGYTF.

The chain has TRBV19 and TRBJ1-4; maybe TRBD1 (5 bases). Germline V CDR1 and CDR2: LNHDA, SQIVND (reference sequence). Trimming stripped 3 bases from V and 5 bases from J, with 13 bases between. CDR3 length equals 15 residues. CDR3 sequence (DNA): TGTGCCAGTAGTATGAGTGGGGACTACAATGAAAAACTGTTTTTT. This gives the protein CASSMSGDYNEKLFF.

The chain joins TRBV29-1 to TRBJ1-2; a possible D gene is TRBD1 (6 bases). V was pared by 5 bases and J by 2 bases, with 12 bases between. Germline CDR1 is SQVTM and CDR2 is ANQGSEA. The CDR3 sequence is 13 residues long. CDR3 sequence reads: CSVKGQGNYGYTF. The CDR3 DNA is TGCAGCGTTAAAGGCCAGGGGAACTATGGCTACACCTTC.

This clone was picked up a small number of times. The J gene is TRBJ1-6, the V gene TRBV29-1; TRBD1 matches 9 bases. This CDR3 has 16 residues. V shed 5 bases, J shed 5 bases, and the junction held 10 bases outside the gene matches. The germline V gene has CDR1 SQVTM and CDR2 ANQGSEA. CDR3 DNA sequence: TGCAGCGTTTATATTGCGGGACAGGGAAATAATTCACCCCTCCACTTT. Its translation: CSVYIAGQGNNSPLHF.

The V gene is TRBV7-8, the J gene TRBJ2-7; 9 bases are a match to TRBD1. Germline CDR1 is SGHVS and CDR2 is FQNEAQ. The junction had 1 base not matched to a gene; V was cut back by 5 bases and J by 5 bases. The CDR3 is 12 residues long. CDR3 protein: CASSRTGDEQYF. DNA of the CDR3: TGTGCCAGCAGCAGGACAGGGGACGAGCAGTACTTC.

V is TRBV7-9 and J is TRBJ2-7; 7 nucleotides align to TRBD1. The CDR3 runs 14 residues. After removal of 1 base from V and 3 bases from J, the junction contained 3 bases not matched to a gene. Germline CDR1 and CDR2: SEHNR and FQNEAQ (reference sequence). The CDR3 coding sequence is TGTGCCAGCAGCTTAGAATGGGACAGCTACGAGCAGTACTTC. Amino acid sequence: CASSLEWDSYEQYF.

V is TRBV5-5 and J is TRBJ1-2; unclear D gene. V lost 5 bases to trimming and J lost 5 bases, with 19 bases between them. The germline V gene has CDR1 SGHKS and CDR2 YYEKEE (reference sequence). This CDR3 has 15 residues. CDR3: CASSPPGSELYGYTF. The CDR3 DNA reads TGTGCCAGCAGTCCCCCGGGGTCGGAGTTGTATGGCTACACCTTC.

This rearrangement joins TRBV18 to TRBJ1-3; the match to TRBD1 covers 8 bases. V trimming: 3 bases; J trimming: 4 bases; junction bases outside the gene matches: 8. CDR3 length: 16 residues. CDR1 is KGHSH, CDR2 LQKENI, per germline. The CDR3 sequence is CASSPPGQATGNTIYF. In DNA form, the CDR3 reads TGTGCCAGCTCACCCCCGGGACAGGCGACCGGAAACACCATATATTTT.

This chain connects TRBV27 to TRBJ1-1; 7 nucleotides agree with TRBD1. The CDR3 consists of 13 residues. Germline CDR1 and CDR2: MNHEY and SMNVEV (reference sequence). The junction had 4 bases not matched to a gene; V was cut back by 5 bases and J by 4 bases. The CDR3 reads CASSIYRGTEAFF. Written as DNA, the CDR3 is TGTGCCAGCAGTATATACAGGGGCACTGAAGCTTTCTTT.

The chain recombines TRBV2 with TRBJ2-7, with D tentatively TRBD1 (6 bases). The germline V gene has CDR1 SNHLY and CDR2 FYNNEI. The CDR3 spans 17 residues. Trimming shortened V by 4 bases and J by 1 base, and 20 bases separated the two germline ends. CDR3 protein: CASSGGLQGILSYEQYF. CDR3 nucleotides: TGTGCCAGCAGTGGGGGATTACAGGGAATATTATCCTACGAGCAGTACTTC.

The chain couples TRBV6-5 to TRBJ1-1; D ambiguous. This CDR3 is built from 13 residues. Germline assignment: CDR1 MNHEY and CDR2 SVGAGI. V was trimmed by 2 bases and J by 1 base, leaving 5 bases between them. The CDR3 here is CASSYNRNTEAFF. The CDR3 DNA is TGTGCCAGCAGTTACAACAGGAACACTGAAGCTTTCTTT.

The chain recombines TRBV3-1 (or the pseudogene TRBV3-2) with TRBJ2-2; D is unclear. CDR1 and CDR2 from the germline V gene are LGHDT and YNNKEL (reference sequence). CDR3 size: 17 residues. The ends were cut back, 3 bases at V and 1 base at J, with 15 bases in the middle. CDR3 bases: TGTGCCAGCAGCCATGGAGTCGCCTCCCTGAACACCGGGGAGCTGTTTTTT. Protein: CASSHGVASLNTGELFF.

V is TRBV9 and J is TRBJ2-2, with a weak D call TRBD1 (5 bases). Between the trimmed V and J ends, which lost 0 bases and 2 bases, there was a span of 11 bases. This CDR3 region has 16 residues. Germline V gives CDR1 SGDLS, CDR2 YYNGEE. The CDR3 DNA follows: TGTGCCAGCAGCGTAGGACAGTCTTCAAACACCGGGGAGCTGTTTTTT. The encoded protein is CASSVGQSSNTGELFF.

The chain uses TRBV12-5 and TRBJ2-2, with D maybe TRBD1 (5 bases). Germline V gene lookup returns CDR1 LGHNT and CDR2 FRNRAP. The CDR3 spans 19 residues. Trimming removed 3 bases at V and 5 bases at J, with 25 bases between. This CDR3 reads CASGFASGRLRVGTGELFF. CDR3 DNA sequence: TGTGCTAGTGGTTTTGCGTCGGGTAGGCTCAGGGTAGGGACCGGGGAGCTGTTTTTT. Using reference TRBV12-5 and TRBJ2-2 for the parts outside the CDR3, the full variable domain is DARVTQTPRHKVTEMGQEVTMRCQPILGHNTVFWYRQTMMQGLELLAYFRNRAPLDDSGMPKDRFSAEMPDATLATLKIQPSEPRDSAVYFCASGFASGRLRVGTGELFFGEGSRLTVL.

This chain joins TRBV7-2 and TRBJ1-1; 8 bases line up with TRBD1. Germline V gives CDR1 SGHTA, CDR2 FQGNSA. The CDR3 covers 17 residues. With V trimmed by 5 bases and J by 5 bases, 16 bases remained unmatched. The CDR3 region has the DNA TGTGCCAGCAGCCCGGACAGGGACCAAGGGGGAATAACTGAAGCTTTCTTT. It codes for CASSPDRDQGGITEAFF.

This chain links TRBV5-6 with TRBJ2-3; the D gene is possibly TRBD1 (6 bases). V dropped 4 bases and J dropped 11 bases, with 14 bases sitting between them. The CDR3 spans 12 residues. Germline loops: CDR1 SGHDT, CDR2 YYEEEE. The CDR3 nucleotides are TGTGCCAGCAGCCCCTACACAGGGATGCAGTATTTT. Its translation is CASSPYTGMQYF.

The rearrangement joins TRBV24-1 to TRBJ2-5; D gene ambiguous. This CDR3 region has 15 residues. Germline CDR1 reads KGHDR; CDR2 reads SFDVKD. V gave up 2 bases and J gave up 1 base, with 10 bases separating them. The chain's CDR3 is CATSDSRPGQETQYF. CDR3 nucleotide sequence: TGTGCCACCAGTGATTCTCGACCAGGCCAAGAGACCCAGTACTTC.

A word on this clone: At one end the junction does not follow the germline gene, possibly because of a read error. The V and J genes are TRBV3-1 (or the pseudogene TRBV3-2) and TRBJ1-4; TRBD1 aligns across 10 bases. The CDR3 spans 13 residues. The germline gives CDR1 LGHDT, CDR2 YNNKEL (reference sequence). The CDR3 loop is CASSQDMGQGYHF. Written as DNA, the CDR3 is TGTGCCAGCAGCCAAGATATGGGACAGGGGTACCATTTT.

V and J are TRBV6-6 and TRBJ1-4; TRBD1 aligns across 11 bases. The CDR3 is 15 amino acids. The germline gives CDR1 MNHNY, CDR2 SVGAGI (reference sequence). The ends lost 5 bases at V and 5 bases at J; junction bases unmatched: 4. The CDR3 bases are TGTGCCAGCAGTCCCCGGACAGGGGGCAATGAAAAACTGTTTTTT. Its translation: CASSPRTGGNEKLFF.

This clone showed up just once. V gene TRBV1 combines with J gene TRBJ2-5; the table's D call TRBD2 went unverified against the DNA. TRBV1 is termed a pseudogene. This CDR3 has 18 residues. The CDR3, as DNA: TGCACCAGCAGCCAAGATGAAAGAACTAGCGGGGACCAAGAGACCCAGTACTTC. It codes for CTSSQDERTSGDQETQYF.

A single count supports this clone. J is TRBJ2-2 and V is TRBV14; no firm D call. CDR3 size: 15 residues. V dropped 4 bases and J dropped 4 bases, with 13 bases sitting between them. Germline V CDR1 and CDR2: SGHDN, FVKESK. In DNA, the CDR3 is TGTGCCAGCAGCCCCTTCGGAGCGAGCACCGGGGAGCTGTTTTTT. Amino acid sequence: CASSPFGASTGELFF.

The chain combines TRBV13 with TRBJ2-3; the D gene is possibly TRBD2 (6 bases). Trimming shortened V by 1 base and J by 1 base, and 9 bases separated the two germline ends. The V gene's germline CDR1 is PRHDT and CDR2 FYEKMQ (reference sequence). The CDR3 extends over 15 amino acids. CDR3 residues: CASSLVASGTDTQYF. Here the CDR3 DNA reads TGTGCCAGCAGCTTAGTTGCTAGCGGCACAGATACGCAGTATTTT.

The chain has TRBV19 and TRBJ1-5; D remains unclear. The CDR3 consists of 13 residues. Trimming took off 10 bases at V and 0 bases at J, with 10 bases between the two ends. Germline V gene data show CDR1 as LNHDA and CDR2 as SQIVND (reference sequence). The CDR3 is CATQLDSNQPQHF. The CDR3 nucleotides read TGTGCCACCCAATTAGATAGCAATCAGCCCCAGCATTTT.

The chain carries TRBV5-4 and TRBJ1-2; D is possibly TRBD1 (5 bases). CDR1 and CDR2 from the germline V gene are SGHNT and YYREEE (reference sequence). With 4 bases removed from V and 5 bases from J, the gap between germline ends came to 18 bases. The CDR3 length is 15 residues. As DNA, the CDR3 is TGTGCCAGCAGCCCCGCGACAGCGTCGACGTATGGCTACACCTTC. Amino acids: CASSPATASTYGYTF.

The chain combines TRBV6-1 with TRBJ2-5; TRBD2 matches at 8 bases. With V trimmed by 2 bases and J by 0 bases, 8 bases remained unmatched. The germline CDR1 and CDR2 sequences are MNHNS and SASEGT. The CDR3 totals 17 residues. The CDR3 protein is CASSEPRAGEYQETQYF. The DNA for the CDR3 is TGTGCCAGCAGTGAACCCCGAGCGGGGGAATACCAAGAGACCCAGTACTTC.

The CDR3 loop reads CASSLTGVNQPQHF. CDR3 coding DNA: TGTGCCAGCAGCCTTACCGGGGTTAATCAGCCCCAGCATTTT. The J gene is TRBJ1-5, the V gene TRBV14, with no clear D. This CDR3 is 14 amino acids long. Germline CDR1 and CDR2: SGHDN and FVKESK. The germline V and J ends were trimmed by 4 bases and 4 bases, with 11 bases remaining between them.

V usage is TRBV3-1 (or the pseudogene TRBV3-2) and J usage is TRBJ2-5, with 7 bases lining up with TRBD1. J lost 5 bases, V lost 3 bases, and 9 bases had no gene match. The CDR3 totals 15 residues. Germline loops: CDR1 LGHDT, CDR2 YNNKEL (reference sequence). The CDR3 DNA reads TGTGCCAGCAGCCAGGAGGACAGGCCTGGTGAGACCCAGTACTTC. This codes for CASSQEDRPGETQYF.